One and the same sample provided the 2 T cell receptor beta chains below, sequenced in a study of cytomegalovirus exposure and HLA in healthy donors. Assay: immunoSEQ multiplex PCR; the TCRdb copy retains only in-frame clones and omits some. This sample has over 100,000 clones, with around 96% found just once. Sequencing used PBMCs. These receptors originate from a woman between 18 and 30 years old in good health and CMV-seronegative.

The V call is TRBV6-4, the J call TRBJ1-4; D possibly corresponds to TRBD1 (5 bases). Looked up from germline, CDR1 is MRHNA and CDR2 is SNTAGT. V dropped 5 bases and J dropped 0 bases, with 10 bases sitting between them. The CDR3 sequence is 15 residues long. The DNA for the CDR3 is TGTGCCAGCAGTAGATCGACAGCAACTAATGAAAAACTGTTTTTT. It yields the protein CASSRSTATNEKLFF.

This clone occurred once. The chain carries TRBV2 and TRBJ1-2, with D unresolved. In germline, CDR1 is SNHLY, CDR2 FYNNEI. This CDR3 contains 15 residues. V lost 2 bases and J 8 bases, leaving 18 bases between the germline ends. Here the CDR3 DNA reads TGTGCCAGCAGTGAACGACTTTTGGAGGGATACGGCTACACCTTC. It translates to CASSERLLEGYGYTF.